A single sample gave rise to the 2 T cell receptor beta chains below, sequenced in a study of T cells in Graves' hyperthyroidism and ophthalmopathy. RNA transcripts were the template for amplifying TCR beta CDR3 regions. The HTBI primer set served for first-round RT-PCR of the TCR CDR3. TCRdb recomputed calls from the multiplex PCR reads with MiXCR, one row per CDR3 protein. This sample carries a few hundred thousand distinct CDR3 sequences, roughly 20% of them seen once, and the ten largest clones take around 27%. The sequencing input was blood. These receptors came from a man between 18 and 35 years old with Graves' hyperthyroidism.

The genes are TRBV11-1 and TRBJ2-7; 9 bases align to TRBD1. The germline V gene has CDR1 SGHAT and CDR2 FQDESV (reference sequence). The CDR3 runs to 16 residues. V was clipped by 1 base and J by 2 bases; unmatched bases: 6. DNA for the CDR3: TGTGCCAGCAGCTTAGGTTCGACAGGGGGGGCCTACGAGCAGTACTTC. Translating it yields CASSLGSTGGAYEQYF.

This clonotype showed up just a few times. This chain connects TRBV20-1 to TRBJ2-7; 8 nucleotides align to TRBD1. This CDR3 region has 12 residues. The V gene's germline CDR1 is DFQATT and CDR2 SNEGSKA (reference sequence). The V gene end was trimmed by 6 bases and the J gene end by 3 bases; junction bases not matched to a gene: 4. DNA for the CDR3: TGCAGTGCCAAGGGACAGGACTACGAGCAGTACTTC. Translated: CSAKGQDYEQYF.